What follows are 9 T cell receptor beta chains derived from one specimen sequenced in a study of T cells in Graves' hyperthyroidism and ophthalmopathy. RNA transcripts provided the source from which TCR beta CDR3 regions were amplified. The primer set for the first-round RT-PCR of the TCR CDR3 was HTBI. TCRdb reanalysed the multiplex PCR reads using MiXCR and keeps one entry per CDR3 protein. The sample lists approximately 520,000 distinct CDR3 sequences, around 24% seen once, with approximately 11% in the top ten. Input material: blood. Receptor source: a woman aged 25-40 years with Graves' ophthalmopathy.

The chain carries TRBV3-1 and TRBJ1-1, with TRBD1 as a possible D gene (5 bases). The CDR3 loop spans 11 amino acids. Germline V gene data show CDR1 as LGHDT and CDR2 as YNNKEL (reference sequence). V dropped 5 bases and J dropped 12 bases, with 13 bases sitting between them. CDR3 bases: TGTGCCAGCAGCGAGGGGCCGAGATCTTTCTTT. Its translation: CASSEGPRSFF.

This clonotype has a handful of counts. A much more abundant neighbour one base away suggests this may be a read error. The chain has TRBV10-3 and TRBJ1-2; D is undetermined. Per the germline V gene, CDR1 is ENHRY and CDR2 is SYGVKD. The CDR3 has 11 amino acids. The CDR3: CAISETEGFTF. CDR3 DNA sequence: TGTGCCATCAGTGAGACTGAGGGCTTCACCTTC.

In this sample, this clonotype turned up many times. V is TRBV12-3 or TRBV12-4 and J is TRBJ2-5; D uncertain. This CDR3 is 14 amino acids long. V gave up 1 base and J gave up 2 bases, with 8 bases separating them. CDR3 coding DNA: TGTGCCAGCAGTTTAGGGTGGGGACAAGAGACCCAGTACTTC. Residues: CASSLGWGQETQYF.

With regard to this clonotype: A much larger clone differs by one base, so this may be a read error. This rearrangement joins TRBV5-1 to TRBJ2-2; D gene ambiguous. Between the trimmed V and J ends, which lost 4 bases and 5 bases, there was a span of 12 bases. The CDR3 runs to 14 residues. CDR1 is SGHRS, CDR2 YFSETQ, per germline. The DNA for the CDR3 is TGCGCCAGCAGCGTGGCCGGTGAGACCGGGGAGCTGTTTTTT. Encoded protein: CASSVAGETGELFF.

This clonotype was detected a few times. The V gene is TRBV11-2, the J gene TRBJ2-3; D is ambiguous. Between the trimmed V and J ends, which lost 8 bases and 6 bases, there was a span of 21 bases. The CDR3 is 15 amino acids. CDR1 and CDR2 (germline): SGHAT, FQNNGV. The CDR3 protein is CASSRTQTGWDTQYF. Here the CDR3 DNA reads TGTGCCAGCTCCCGGACCCAGACGGGTTGGGATACGCAGTATTTT.

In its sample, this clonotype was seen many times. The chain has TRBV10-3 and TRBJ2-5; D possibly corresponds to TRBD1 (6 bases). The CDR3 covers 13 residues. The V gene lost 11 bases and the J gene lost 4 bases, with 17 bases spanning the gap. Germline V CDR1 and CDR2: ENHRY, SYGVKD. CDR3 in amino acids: CAAAPGEGETQYF. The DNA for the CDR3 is TGTGCCGCAGCCCCAGGGGAAGGAGAGACCCAGTACTTC.

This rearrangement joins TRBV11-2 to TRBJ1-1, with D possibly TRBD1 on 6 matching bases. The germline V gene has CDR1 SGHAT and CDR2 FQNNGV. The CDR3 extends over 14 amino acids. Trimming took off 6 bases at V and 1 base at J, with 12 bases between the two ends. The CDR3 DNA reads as TGTGCCAGCAGACTTACGGGGGCGAACACTGAAGCTTTCTTT. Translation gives CASRLTGANTEAFF.

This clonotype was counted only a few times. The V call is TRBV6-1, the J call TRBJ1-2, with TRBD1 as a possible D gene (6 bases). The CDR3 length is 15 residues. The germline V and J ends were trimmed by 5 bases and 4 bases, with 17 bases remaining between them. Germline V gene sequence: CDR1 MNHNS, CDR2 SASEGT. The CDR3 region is CASSPRQAHLYGYTF. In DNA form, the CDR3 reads TGTGCCAGCAGTCCCCGACAGGCCCACCTCTATGGCTACACCTTC.

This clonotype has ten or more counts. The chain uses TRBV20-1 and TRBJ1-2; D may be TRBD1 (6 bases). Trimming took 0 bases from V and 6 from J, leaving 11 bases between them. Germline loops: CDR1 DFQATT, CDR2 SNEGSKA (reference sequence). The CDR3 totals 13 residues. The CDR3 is CSARESGVDGYTF. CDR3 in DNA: TGCAGTGCTAGAGAATCAGGGGTGGATGGCTACACCTTC.